The 2 T cell receptor beta chains below come from one sample, sequenced in a study of cytomegalovirus exposure and HLA in healthy donors. Primers included in the PCR were 60 Vbeta and 13 Jbeta primers. Using immunoSEQ multiplex PCR, the repertoire was profiled, and TCRdb retains in-frame clones only, with some absent. This repertoire comprises 90,000 to 150,000 clones; its ten largest clones make up approximately 3.8%. Sequencing was carried out using PBMCs. The receptor source for this set is a man younger than 35 in good health and CMV-seronegative.

The rearrangement links TRBV6-5 to TRBJ1-1; 10 bases align to TRBD1. J gave up 2 bases and V 5 bases, and 5 bases lay outside the gene matches. CDR1 and CDR2 (germline): MNHEY, SVGAGI. This CDR3 spans 15 amino acids. CDR3 sequence: CASSMTGGSNTEAFF. The CDR3 nucleotides read TGTGCCAGCAGTATGACAGGGGGCTCCAACACTGAAGCTTTCTTT.

CDR3 sequence reads: CASSLVPGNTGELFF. The CDR3 DNA reads as TGTGCCAGCAGCTTAGTTCCGGGGAACACCGGGGAGCTGTTTTTT. The rearrangement links TRBV7-6 to TRBJ2-2, with D uncertain. This CDR3 comprises 15 residues. CDR1 and CDR2 from the germline V gene are SGHVS and FNYEAQ. Trimming left V 1 base short and J 1 base short, with 7 bases between.